This TCR beta chain was captured by sequencing in a study of siplizumab effects on memory and regulatory T cells. Libraries were prepared by immunoSEQ multiplex PCR; TCRdb keeps only in-frame clonotypes and omits some of them. The table records about 60,000 clones, around 78% of them present only once. The CDR3 runs 15 residues. Germline V CDR1 and CDR2: MNHNS, SASEGT. The trim removed 4 bases at V and 2 bases at J, leaving 5 bases unmatched. Concerning this clone itself: Its antigen is as yet unknown.

Study observations and caveats: Unstimulated subsets were the mapping target of only a minor fraction of alloreactive clones. Suppressive capability of dividing Tregs from siplizumab cultures went unverified.

This clonotype originated in a human donor in good health. J is TRBJ2-5 and V is TRBV6-1; TRBD2 agrees at 9 bases. Input material: memory CD4+ T cells sorted from blood. The CDR3 region is CASSGAGGPQETQYF. The CDR3, as DNA: TGTGCCAGCAGTGGGGCGGGGGGGCCTCAAGAGACCCAGTACTTC.